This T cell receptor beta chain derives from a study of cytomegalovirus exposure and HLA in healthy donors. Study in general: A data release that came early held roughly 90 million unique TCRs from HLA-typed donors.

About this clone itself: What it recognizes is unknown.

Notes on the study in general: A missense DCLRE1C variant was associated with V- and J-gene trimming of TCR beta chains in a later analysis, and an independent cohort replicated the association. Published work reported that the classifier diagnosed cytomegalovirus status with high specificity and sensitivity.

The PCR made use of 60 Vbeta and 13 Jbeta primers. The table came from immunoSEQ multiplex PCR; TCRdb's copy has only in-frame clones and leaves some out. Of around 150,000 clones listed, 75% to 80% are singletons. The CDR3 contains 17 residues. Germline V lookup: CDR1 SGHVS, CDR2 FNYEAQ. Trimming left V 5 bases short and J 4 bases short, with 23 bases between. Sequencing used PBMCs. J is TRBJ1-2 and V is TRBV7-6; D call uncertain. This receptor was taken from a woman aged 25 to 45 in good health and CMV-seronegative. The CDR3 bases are TGTGCCAGCAGCCCTCCCGCCTACGAAAAGGCGGCCTATGGCTACACCTTC. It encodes CASSPPAYEKAAYGYTF.